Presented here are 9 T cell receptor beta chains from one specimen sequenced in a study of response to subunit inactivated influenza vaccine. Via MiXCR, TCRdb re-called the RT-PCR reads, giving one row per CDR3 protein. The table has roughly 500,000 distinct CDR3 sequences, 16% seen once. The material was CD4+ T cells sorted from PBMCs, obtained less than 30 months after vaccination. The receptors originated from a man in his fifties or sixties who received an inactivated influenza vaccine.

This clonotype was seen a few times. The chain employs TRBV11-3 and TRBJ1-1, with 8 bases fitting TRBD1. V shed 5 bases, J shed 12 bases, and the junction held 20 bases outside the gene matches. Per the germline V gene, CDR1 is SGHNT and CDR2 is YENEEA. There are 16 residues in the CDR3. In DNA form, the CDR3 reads TGTGCCAGCAGCCTCCCCCCCCAGGGGGCCACAACGGTGACTTTCTTT. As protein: CASSLPPQGATTVTFF.

DNA for the CDR3: TGTGCCAGCAGTAGAACCGGGACTGCCGATTATGGCTACACCTTC. This codes for CASSRTGTADYGYTF. V is TRBV12-3 or TRBV12-4 and J is TRBJ1-2; TRBD1 might be the D (5 bases). The germline V and J ends were trimmed by 5 bases and 5 bases, with 18 bases remaining between them. The CDR3 is 15 residues long.

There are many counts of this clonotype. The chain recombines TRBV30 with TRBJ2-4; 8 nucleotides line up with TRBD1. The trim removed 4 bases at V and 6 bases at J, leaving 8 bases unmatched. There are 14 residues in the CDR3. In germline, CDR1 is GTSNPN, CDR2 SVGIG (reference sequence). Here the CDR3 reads CAWKPGTGLNIQYF. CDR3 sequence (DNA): TGTGCCTGGAAACCCGGGACAGGCTTAAACATTCAGTACTTC.

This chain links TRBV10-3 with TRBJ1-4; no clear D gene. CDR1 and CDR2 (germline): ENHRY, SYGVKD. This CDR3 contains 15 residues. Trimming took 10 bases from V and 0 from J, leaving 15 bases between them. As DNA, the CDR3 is TGTGCCACTGGCAACAATGGGGCAACTAATGAAAAACTGTTTTTT. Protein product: CATGNNGATNEKLFF.

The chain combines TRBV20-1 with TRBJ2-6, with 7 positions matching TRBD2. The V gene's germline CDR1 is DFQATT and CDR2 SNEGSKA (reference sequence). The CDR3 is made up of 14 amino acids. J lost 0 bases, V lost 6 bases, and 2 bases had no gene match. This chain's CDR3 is CSARGGSGANVLTF. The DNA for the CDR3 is TGCAGTGCCCGCGGGGGCTCTGGGGCCAACGTCCTGACTTTC.

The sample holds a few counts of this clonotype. The CDR3 sequence: CAISESGYGYEQYF. The CDR3 DNA reads TGTGCCATCAGTGAGTCAGGTTATGGGTACGAGCAGTACTTC. V gene TRBV10-3 combines with J gene TRBJ2-7, with D unclear. The CDR3 length is 14 residues. Deletions cut 0 bases from V and 4 bases from J, with 10 bases between. CDR1 and CDR2 (germline): ENHRY, SYGVKD.

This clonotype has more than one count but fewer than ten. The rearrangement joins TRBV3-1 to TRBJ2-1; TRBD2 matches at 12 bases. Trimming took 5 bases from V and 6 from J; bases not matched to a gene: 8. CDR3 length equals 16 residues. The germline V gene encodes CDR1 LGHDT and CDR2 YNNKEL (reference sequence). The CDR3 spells CASSSSRLAGVNEQFF. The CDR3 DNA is TGTGCCAGCAGCTCATCCCGACTAGCGGGGGTCAATGAGCAGTTCTTC.

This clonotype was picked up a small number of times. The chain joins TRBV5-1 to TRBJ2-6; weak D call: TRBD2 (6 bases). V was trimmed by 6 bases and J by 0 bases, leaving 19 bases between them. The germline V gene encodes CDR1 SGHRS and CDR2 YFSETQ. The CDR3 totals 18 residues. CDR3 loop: CASNPGGISHSGANVLTF. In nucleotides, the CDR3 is TGCGCCAGCAACCCAGGAGGGATATCTCACTCTGGGGCCAACGTCCTGACTTTC. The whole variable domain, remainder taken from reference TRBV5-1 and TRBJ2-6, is KAGVTQTPRYLIKTRGQQVTLSCSPISGHRSVSWYQQTPGQGLQFLFEYFSETQRNKGNFPGRFSGRQFSNSRSEMNVSTLELGDSALYLCASNPGGISHSGANVLTFGAGSRLTVL.

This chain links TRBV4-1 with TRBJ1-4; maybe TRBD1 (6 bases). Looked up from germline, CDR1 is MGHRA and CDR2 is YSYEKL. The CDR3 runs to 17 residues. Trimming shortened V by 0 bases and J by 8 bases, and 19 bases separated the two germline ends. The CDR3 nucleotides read TGCGCCAGCAGCCAAGAAAGTCGGCAACAGGGCCGGGAAAAACTGTTTTTT. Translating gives CASSQESRQQGREKLFF.